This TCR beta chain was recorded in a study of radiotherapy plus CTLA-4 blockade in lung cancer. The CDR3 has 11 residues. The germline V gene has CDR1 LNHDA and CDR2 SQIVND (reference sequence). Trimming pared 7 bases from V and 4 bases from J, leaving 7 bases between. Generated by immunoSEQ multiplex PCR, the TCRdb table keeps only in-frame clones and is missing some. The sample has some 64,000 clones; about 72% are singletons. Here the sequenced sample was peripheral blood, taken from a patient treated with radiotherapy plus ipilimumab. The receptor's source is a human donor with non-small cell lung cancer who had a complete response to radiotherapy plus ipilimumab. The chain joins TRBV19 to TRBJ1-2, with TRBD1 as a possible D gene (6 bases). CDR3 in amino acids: CASTGAYGYTF. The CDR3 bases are TGTGCCAGTACAGGGGCCTATGGCTACACCTTC.